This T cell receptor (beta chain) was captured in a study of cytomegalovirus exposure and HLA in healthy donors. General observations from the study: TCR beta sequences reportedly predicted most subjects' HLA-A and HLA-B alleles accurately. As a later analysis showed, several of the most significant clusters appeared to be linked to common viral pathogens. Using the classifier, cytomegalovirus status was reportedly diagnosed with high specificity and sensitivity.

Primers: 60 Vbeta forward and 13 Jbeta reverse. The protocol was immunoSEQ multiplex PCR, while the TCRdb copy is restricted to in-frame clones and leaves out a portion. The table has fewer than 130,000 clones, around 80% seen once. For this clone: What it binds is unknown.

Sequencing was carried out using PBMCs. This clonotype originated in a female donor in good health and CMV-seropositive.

Here the CDR3 DNA reads TGTGCCAGCAAACGGGCTAGCGGGAGTTTGAGCAATGAGCAGTTCTTC. Amino acid sequence: CASKRASGSLSNEQFF. The chain combines TRBV2 with TRBJ2-1, with 10 bases aligning to TRBD2. The CDR3 runs 16 residues. V was clipped by 7 bases and J by 6 bases; unmatched bases: 12. Germline lookup yields CDR1 SNHLY and CDR2 FYNNEI.